This T cell receptor beta chain appears in the sequencing data of a study of blood T cell repertoires in COVID-19. Study-level information: Samples taken during acute and convalescent COVID-19 were collected in the United States, Italy and Spain.

The V gene end was trimmed by 2 bases and the J gene end by 0 bases; junction bases not matched to a gene: 7. CDR1 and CDR2 (germline): LGHDT, YNNKEL (reference sequence). This CDR3 is 16 amino acids long. The data were produced by immunoSEQ multiplex PCR, yet TCRdb's version contains in-frame clones alone and is incomplete. This table holds approximately 140,000 clones, approximately 82% found once. What was sequenced was peripheral blood. The TCR was taken from a human donor with acute or convalescent COVID-19. The donor label of this sample is uncertain. The chain links TRBV3-1 (or the pseudogene TRBV3-2) to TRBJ2-7; TRBD2 aligns across 7 bases. The CDR3 sequence: CASSQLGGGGSYEQYF. Here the CDR3 DNA reads TGTGCCAGCAGCCAACTTGGCGGGGGTGGCTCCTACGAGCAGTACTTC.